The 9 T cell receptor beta chains below come from one sample, sequenced in a study of molecular identifiers for immune sequencing clone quantification. TCRdb reprocessed the PCR reads with MiXCR, giving one entry per CDR3 protein. The data hold approximately 54,000 distinct CDR3 sequences, with 20% to 25% observed a single time. Material for sequencing was naive CD8+ T cells from blood, with Jurkat cell RNA spiked in. The subset: FACS-sorted CD8+CD4-CCR7+CD45RA+ naive T cells. The source is a human donor in good health. Some libraries in this study had Jurkat cell RNA spiked in.

This clonotype was detected many times. CDR3 amino acids: CASSVGSGSYNEQFF. In DNA form, the CDR3 reads TGTGCCAGCAGCGTAGGTAGTGGTTCCTACAATGAGCAGTTCTTC. This chain joins TRBV9 and TRBJ2-1; D is unclear. The CDR3 runs 15 residues. V gave up 0 bases and J gave up 1 base, with 8 bases separating them. CDR1 and CDR2 (germline): SGDLS, YYNGEE.

As regards this clonotype: A much more abundant neighbour one base away suggests this may be a read error. The rearrangement joins TRBV6-2 or TRBV6-3 to TRBJ1-1; D might be TRBD1 (5 bases). V was shortened by 4 bases and J by 4 bases, with 13 bases between the two germline ends. The CDR3 sequence is 14 residues long. The V gene's germline CDR1 is MNHEY and CDR2 SVGEGT. For the CDR3, the DNA is TGTGCCAGCAGTTGCGGGGGTGGGATCACTGAAGCTTTCTTT. Its protein is CASSCGGGITEAFF.

This clonotype was found many times. The chain is built from TRBV7-9 and TRBJ2-7, with D possibly TRBD2 on 5 matching bases. CDR1 is SEHNR and CDR2 is FQNEAQ in the germline V gene (reference sequence). This CDR3 is built from 12 residues. Trimming left V 5 bases short and J 3 bases short, with 8 bases between. The CDR3 reads CASSDAGYEQYF. CDR3 sequence (DNA): TGTGCCAGCAGCGACGCGGGCTACGAGCAGTACTTC.

This clonotype was counted many times. The chain carries TRBV7-2 and TRBJ2-3, with D possibly being TRBD1 (6 bases). V lost 3 bases and J 4 bases, leaving 17 bases between the germline ends. The CDR3 contains 16 residues. CDR1 is SGHTA and CDR2 is FQGNSA in the germline V gene. The chain's CDR3 is CASSLEFGTPSDTQYF. CDR3 nucleotide sequence: TGTGCCAGCAGCTTGGAATTTGGGACACCTTCAGATACGCAGTATTTT. The full variable domain, in which reference TRBV7-2 and TRBJ2-3 provide the parts outside the CDR3, is GAGVSQSPSNKVTEKGKDVELRCDPISGHTALYWYRQSLGQGLEFLIYFQGNSAPDKSGLPSDRFSAERTGGSVSTLTIQRTQQEDSAVYLCASSLEFGTPSDTQYFGPGTRLTVL.

A single count supports this clonotype. A much larger clone differs from this one at a single base, so this may be a read error. The V gene is TRBV7-9, the J gene TRBJ2-7; tentatively, D is TRBD2 (6 bases). This CDR3 comprises 15 residues. The V end was cut by 5 bases, the J end by 6 bases, with 20 bases between. Germline V lookup: CDR1 SEHNR, CDR2 FQNEAQ (reference sequence). The CDR3 loop is CASSPAGTCGTEQYF. In DNA, the CDR3 is TGTGCCAGCAGCCCCGCCGGGACTTGCGGGACCGAGCAGTACTTC.

V usage is TRBV6-2 or TRBV6-3 and J usage is TRBJ2-1; TRBD2 matches 9 bases. CDR3 length equals 15 residues. Germline assignment: CDR1 MNHEY and CDR2 SVGEGT. The V and J ends lost 7 bases and 8 bases, in that order; junction bases with no gene match: 12. The DNA of the CDR3 is TGTGCCAGCAATTTCATAGCGGGAGTCGGAGATGAGCAGTTCTTC. It codes for CASNFIAGVGDEQFF.

The sample holds many counts of this clonotype. V gene TRBV9 combines with J gene TRBJ2-3; D assignment may be TRBD1 or TRBD2 (5 bases each). Trimming stripped 0 bases from V and 0 bases from J, with 11 bases between. Germline-derived CDR1 and CDR2 are SGDLS and YYNGEE. The CDR3 extends over 16 amino acids. The CDR3 spells CASSVAGLQSTDTQYF. In nucleotides, the CDR3 is TGTGCCAGCAGCGTAGCGGGGCTCCAAAGCACAGATACGCAGTATTTT.

This clonotype occurred once. This sequence may be a read error, since a much larger clone differs from it by one base. The CDR3 nucleotides read TGTGCCAGCATCGCAGACGGGACAGGAGCCTACAATGAGCAGTTCTTC. It codes for CASIADGTGAYNEQFF. The gene calls are TRBV2 and TRBJ2-1; 8 bases align to TRBD1. The germline V gene encodes CDR1 SNHLY and CDR2 FYNNEI. The CDR3 is 16 residues long. J was trimmed by 2 bases and V by 7 bases; bases with no gene match: 10.

In this sample, this clonotype turned up many times. The chain employs TRBV13 and TRBJ1-1; no clear D. The ends were cut back, 7 bases at V and 0 bases at J, with 9 bases in the middle. This CDR3 contains 13 residues. Looked up from germline, CDR1 is PRHDT and CDR2 is FYEKMQ (reference sequence). The CDR3 loop reads CASTSTLNTEAFF. In DNA, the CDR3 is TGTGCCAGCACCTCGACACTGAACACTGAAGCTTTCTTT.